The rows below give T cell receptor beta chains drawn from one sample of a study of OX40 agonist ivuxolimab in advanced cancers. Profiling relied on immunoSEQ multiplex PCR, and the TCRdb table lists in-frame clones only, not all of them. The data hold under 50,000 clones, with 75% to 90% observed a single time. The input for sequencing was CD4+ or CD8+ T cells sorted from blood, taken in a trial of the OX40 agonist ivuxolimab. The receptors stem from an adult with an advanced solid tumor such as melanoma, head and neck, liver or kidney cancer. CDR3s include the opening cysteine and the closing phenylalanine or tryptophan. Fields, in order: CDR3 DNA, CDR3 protein, V gene, D gene, clone size, J gene. The D gene is left open where the match is weak. For some rows the clone size is stated as once, few or many, or as a class when expanded; others skip it.

CDR3nt: TGTGCCAGCAGTGTGGGACTGAGCACAGATACGCAGTATTTT
CDR3aa: CASSVGLSTDTQYF
v_gene: TRBV2
d_gene: NA
abundance: once
j_gene: TRBJ2-3

CDR3nt: TGTGCCAGCAGCTTAGAATTGGACAGAGCTGGCTACACCTTC
CDR3aa: CASSLELDRAGYTF
v_gene: TRBV7-9
d_gene: NA
abundance: NA
j_gene: TRBJ1-2

CDR3nt: TGCGCCAGCAGCTTGGGACTACGCCCCCAAGAGACCCAGTACTTC
CDR3aa: CASSLGLRPQETQYF
v_gene: TRBV5-1
d_gene: NA
abundance: NA
j_gene: TRBJ2-5

CDR3nt: TGTGCCACCAGCAGGACAGAGCTTAATGAGCAGTTCTTC
CDR3aa: CATSRTELNEQFF
v_gene: TRBV15
d_gene: NA
abundance: once
j_gene: TRBJ2-1

CDR3nt: TGCGCCAGCAGCCCCCGGGACAGGAAGGGTTACGGGGAGCTGTTTTTT
CDR3aa: CASSPRDRKGYGELFF
v_gene: TRBV5-1
d_gene: TRBD1
abundance: once
j_gene: TRBJ2-2

CDR3nt: TGCAGCGCGGGAGGAGGGGACTATGGCTACACCTTC
CDR3aa: CSAGGGDYGYTF
v_gene: TRBV29-1
d_gene: NA
abundance: NA
j_gene: TRBJ1-2

CDR3nt: TGTGCCAGCTCACCCCTTCAGGGGGGGCCCGCAGATACGCAGTATTTT
CDR3aa: CASSPLQGGPADTQYF
v_gene: TRBV18
d_gene: NA
abundance: NA
j_gene: TRBJ2-3

CDR3nt: TGTGCTAGTGGTTTGGTACTAGCGGGGGCAGAGACCCAGTACTTC
CDR3aa: CASGLVLAGAETQYF
v_gene: TRBV12-5
d_gene: TRBD2
abundance: NA
j_gene: TRBJ2-5

CDR3nt: TGTGCCAGCAGTCATACAGAAGAGTCCTACGAGCAGTACTTC
CDR3aa: CASSHTEESYEQYF
v_gene: TRBV6-5
d_gene: NA
abundance: NA
j_gene: TRBJ2-7

CDR3nt: TGTGCCAGCAGCGTAGCAATCCGGGGGTATGAGCAGTTCTTC
CDR3aa: CASSVAIRGYEQFF
v_gene: TRBV9
d_gene: NA
abundance: NA
j_gene: TRBJ2-1

CDR3nt: TGTGCCAGCAGCCAAGAACTAGCGGGAGCGGTTGAGCAGTTCTTC
CDR3aa: CASSQELAGAVEQFF
v_gene: TRBV4-2
d_gene: TRBD2
abundance: NA
j_gene: TRBJ2-1

CDR3nt: TGTGCCAGTAGTAGCCAGGGGGCGCTTGGCTACGAGCAGTACTTC
CDR3aa: CASSSQGALGYEQYF
v_gene: TRBV19
d_gene: TRBD1
abundance: NA
j_gene: TRBJ2-7

CDR3nt: TGTGCCAGTAGCACTAGCGGGGGGGCTTCTAATACGCAGTATTTT
CDR3aa: CASSTSGGASNTQYF
v_gene: TRBV19
d_gene: TRBD2
abundance: NA
j_gene: TRBJ2-3

CDR3nt: TGCGCCAGCAGCTTAACGGGTCTCTCTCCCGGCGGCTACACCTTC
CDR3aa: CASSLTGLSPGGYTF
v_gene: TRBV5-1
d_gene: NA
abundance: NA
j_gene: TRBJ1-2

CDR3nt: TGTGCCAGCAGTCGACAGGACGGGCAGCCCCAGCATTTT
CDR3aa: CASSRQDGQPQHF
v_gene: TRBV11-1
d_gene: NA
abundance: few
j_gene: TRBJ1-5

CDR3nt: TGCGCCAGCAGCCCGACCCCGGGACAGGGAAGCAATCAGCCCCAGCATTTT
CDR3aa: CASSPTPGQGSNQPQHF
v_gene: TRBV5-1
d_gene: TRBD1
abundance: NA
j_gene: TRBJ1-5

CDR3nt: TGCGCCAGCAGCCAAGGGGGGGCGGGAATGGACAATGAGCAGTTCTTC
CDR3aa: CASSQGGAGMDNEQFF
v_gene: TRBV4-1
d_gene: NA
abundance: once
j_gene: TRBJ2-1

CDR3nt: TGTGCCAGCAGCCTGACTGAGGGGGAAGAAGAAAAACTGTTTTTT
CDR3aa: CASSLTEGEEEKLFF
v_gene: TRBV5-6
d_gene: NA
abundance: NA
j_gene: TRBJ1-4

CDR3nt: TGTGCCAGCTCACCAGTAGGAGGTCGCAATCAGCCCCAGCATTTT
CDR3aa: CASSPVGGRNQPQHF
v_gene: TRBV18
d_gene: NA
abundance: NA
j_gene: TRBJ1-5

CDR3nt: TGCGCCAGCAGCTTGCGGGGGGACGAGCAGTACTTC
CDR3aa: CASSLRGDEQYF
v_gene: TRBV5-1
d_gene: TRBD2
abundance: NA
j_gene: TRBJ2-7

CDR3nt: TGTGCCAGCGGAACCCCGGGACAGGTGTTAAGAAGGCAGTATTTT
CDR3aa: CASGTPGQVLRRQYF
v_gene: TRBV6-1
d_gene: TRBD1
abundance: NA
j_gene: TRBJ2-3

CDR3nt: TGCGCCAGCAGCTTACTAGCGCCAAATCAAGAGACCCAGTACTTC
CDR3aa: CASSLLAPNQETQYF
v_gene: TRBV5-1
d_gene: TRBD2
abundance: NA
j_gene: TRBJ2-5

CDR3nt: TGTGCCAGTAGTATTAGTGGGCAGGGCAATGAGCAGTTCTTC
CDR3aa: CASSISGQGNEQFF
v_gene: TRBV19
d_gene: NA
abundance: NA
j_gene: TRBJ2-1

CDR3nt: TGTGCCAGCAGCTTTCAGAGCTCTGGGGCCAACGTCCTGACTTTC
CDR3aa: CASSFQSSGANVLTF
v_gene: TRBV7-2
d_gene: NA
abundance: NA
j_gene: TRBJ2-6

CDR3nt: TGTGCCAGCAGCTTAGCCCAGCGCCCTGGGGAGACCCAGTACTTC
CDR3aa: CASSLAQRPGETQYF
v_gene: TRBV7-2
d_gene: NA
abundance: NA
j_gene: TRBJ2-5

CDR3nt: TGTGCCAGCAGCATTAGCGGAAGCACAGATACGCAGTATTTT
CDR3aa: CASSISGSTDTQYF
v_gene: TRBV7-8
d_gene: NA
abundance: NA
j_gene: TRBJ2-3

CDR3nt: TGTGCCAGTAGTACAACCCCCGGGGGGGCGACCGAGCAGTACTTC
CDR3aa: CASSTTPGGATEQYF
v_gene: TRBV19
d_gene: TRBD2
abundance: NA
j_gene: TRBJ2-7

CDR3nt: TGCGCCAGCAGTCGGGGGACTAGCGGGAGATCGTACGAGCAGTACTTC
CDR3aa: CASSRGTSGRSYEQYF
v_gene: TRBV23-1
d_gene: TRBD2
abundance: few
j_gene: TRBJ2-7

CDR3nt: TGTGCCAGCAGCTTAAATTCCAGAGAAGAGACCCAGTACTTC
CDR3aa: CASSLNSREETQYF
v_gene: TRBV7-2
d_gene: NA
abundance: NA
j_gene: TRBJ2-5

CDR3nt: TGTGCCTGGAGTGGGGACACCTACACAGATACGCAGTATTTT
CDR3aa: CAWSGDTYTDTQYF
v_gene: TRBV30
d_gene: NA
abundance: NA
j_gene: TRBJ2-3

CDR3nt: TGTGCCAGCAGCTTTTTTAGTCAGGGCGGCACTGAAGCTTTCTTT
CDR3aa: CASSFFSQGGTEAFF
v_gene: TRBV11-1
d_gene: NA
abundance: NA
j_gene: TRBJ1-1

CDR3nt: TGTGCCAGCAAGTCTAGCGGGGGGGTCGGGGAGCTGTTTTTT
CDR3aa: CASKSSGGVGELFF
v_gene: TRBV6-5
d_gene: TRBD2
abundance: NA
j_gene: TRBJ2-2